This T cell receptor beta chain appears in the sequencing data of a study of blood T cell repertoires in COVID-19. In the study overall: COVID-19 samples, acute and convalescent, were from the United States, Italy and Spain. T cells, B-cell-depleted T cells, or PBMCs provided the cDNA or gDNA that served as material.

Per the original data handling: It was from reference gene primer amplification that nucleated cell counts were estimated. Measured with immunoSEQ multiplex PCR; TCRdb has only the in-frame clones, and not every one. From that table come the V and J calls and clone size; the DNA was used to work out D and trimming. This table holds about 180,000 clones, 75% to 90% found once. V was trimmed by 4 bases and J by 3 bases, leaving 13 bases between them. This CDR3 has 14 residues. Looked up from germline, CDR1 is SGHRS and CDR2 is YFSETQ. The rearrangement joins TRBV5-1 to TRBJ1-1; weak D call: TRBD1 (6 bases). The sequencing input was peripheral blood. The receptor's source is an older woman with acute or convalescent COVID-19. CDR3 coding DNA: TGCGCCAGCAGCAGGACAGCTCGGGACACTGAAGCTTTCTTT. This gives the protein CASSRTARDTEAFF.